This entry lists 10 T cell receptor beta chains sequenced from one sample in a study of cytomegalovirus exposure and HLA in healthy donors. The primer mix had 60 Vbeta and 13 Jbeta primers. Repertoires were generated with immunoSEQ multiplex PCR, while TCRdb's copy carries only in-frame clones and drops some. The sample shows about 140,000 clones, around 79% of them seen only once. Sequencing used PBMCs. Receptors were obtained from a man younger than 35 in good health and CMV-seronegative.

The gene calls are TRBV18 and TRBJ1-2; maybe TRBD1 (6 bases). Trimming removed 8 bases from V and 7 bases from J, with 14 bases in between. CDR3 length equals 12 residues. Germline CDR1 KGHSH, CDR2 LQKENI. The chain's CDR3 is CASRSQGSGYTF. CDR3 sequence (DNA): TGTGCCAGCCGGTCGCAGGGGTCTGGCTACACCTTC.

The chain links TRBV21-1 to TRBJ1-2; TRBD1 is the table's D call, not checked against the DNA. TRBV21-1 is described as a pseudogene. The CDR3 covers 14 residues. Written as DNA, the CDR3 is TGTGCCAGCAGCCCTCGCAGGGGGGCGCCTGGCTACACCTTC. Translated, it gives CASSPRRGAPGYTF.

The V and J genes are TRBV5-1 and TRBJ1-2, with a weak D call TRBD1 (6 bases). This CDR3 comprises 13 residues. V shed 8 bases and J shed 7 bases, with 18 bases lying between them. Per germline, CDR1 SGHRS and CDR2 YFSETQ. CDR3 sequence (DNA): TGCGCCAGTCGAACAGGGTTGGACTCTGGCTACACCTTC. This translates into CASRTGLDSGYTF.

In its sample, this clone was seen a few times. In nucleotides, the CDR3 is TGTGCCAGCAGCTTAGAACGGAGCACAGATACGCAGTATTTT. Amino acid sequence: CASSLERSTDTQYF. The chain combines TRBV7-8 with TRBJ2-3; D not resolved. Germline-derived CDR1 and CDR2 are SGHVS and FQNEAQ. The CDR3 contains 14 residues. V was shortened by 1 base and J by 0 bases, with 5 bases between the two germline ends.

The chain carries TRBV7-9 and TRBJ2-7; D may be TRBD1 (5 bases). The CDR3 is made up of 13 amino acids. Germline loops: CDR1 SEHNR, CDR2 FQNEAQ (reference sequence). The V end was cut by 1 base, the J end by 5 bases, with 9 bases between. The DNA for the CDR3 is TGTGCCAGCAGCTTAGAAGGGGCGGACGAGCAGTACTTC. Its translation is CASSLEGADEQYF.

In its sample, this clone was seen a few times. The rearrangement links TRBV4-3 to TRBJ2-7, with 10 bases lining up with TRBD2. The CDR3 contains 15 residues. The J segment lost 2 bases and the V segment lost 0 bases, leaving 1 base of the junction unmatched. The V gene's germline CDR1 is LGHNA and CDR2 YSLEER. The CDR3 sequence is CASSQDLAGAYEQYF. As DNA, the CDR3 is TGCGCCAGCAGCCAAGACCTAGCGGGGGCCTACGAGCAGTACTTC.

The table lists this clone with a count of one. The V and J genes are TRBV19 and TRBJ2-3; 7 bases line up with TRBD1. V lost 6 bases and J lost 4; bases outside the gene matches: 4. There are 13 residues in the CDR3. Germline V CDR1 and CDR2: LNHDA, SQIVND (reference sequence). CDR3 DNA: TGTGCCAGTAGGGACGACAGGGCAGATACGCAGTATTTT. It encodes CASRDDRADTQYF.

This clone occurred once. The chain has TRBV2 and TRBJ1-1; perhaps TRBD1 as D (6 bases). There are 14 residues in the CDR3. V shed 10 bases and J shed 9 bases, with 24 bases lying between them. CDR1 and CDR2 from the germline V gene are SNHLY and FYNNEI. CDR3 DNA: TGTGCCACGACCCGCGACAAAGGGGGACGGAAAGCTTTCTTT. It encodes CATTRDKGGRKAFF.

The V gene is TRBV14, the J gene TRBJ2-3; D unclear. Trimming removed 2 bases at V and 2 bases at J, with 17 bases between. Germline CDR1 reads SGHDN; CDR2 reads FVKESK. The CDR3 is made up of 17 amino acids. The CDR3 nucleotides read TGTGCCAGCAGCCAACAATCTGACTGGATAACCACAGATACGCAGTATTTT. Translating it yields CASSQQSDWITTDTQYF.

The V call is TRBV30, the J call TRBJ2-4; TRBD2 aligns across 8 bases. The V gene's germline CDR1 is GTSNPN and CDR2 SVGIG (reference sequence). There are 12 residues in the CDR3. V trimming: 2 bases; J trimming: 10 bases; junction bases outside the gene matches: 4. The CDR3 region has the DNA TGTGCCTGGAGTCCGGGAGGGCAAATTCAGTACTTC. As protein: CAWSPGGQIQYF.